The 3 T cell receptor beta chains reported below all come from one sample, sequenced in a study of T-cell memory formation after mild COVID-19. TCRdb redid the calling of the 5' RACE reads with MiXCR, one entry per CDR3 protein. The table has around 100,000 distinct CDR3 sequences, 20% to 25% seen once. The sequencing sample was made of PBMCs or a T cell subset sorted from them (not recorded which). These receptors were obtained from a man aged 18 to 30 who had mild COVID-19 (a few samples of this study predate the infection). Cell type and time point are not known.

The CDR3 sequence: CASSLRQLRGRWKLFF. The DNA for the CDR3 is TGTGCCAGCAGCCTTAGACAGCTTCGGGGGAGGTGGAAACTGTTTTTT. The chain joins TRBV21-1 to TRBJ1-4. TRBV21-1 is a recognized pseudogene. CDR3 length: 16 residues.

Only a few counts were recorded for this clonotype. In nucleotides, the CDR3 is TGTGCCAGCAGCCAAACGGGACAGGGGCTGCGGGAGCAGTACTTC. Its translation: CASSQTGQGLREQYF. This chain connects TRBV4-2 to TRBJ2-7; 10 bases are a match to TRBD1. The length of the CDR3 is 15 residues. Trimming at V came to 2 bases and at J to 7 bases, leaving 8 bases not matched to a gene. Germline values: CDR1 LGHNA, CDR2 YNFKEQ.

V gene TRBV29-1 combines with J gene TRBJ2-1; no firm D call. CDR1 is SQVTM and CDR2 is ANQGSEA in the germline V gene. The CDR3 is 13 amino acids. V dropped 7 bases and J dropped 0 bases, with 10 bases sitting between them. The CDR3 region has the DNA TGCAGCGCCAAACCCAGCTCCTACAATGAGCAGTTCTTC. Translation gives CSAKPSSYNEQFF.